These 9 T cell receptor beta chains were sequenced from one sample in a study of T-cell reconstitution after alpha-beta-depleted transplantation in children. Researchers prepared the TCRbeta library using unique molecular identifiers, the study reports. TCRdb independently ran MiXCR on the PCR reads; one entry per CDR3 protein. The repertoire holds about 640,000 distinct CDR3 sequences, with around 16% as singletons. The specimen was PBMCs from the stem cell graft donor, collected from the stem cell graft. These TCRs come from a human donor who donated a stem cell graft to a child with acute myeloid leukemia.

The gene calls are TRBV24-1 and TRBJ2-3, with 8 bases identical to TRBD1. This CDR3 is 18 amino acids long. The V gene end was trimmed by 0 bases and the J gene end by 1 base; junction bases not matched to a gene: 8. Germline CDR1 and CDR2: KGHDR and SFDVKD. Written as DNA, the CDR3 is TGTGCCACCAGTGATTTGATGGGGACAGGTCAACGCACAGATACGCAGTATTTT. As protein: CATSDLMGTGQRTDTQYF.

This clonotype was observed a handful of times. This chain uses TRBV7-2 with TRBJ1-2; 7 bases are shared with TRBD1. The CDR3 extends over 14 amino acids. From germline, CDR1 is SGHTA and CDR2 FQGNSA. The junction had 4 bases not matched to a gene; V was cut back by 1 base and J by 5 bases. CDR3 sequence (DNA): TGTGCCAGCAGCTTAGAGTACAGGGGATATGGCTACACCTTC. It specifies CASSLEYRGYGYTF.

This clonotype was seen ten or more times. CDR3 DNA sequence: TGTGCCAGCAGTGGACGGACAGACTCCTACGAGCAGTACTTC. It is translated as CASSGRTDSYEQYF. The chain joins TRBV12-3 or TRBV12-4 to TRBJ2-7; possibly TRBD1 for D (6 bases). The V and J ends lost 5 bases and 0 bases respectively, with 11 bases between them. This CDR3 is 14 amino acids long.

The CDR3 bases are TGTGCCAGCAGCCAAGATTGGAGCGGGGGAGCCACAGATACGCAGTATTTT. Translation gives CASSQDWSGGATDTQYF. The J gene is TRBJ2-3, the V gene TRBV3-1, with 8 positions matching TRBD2. Germline V gene data show CDR1 as LGHDT and CDR2 as YNNKEL (reference sequence). The CDR3 is 17 amino acids. Germline trimming cut 0 bases from V and 2 bases from J; bases unmatched to any gene: 7.

CDR3 residues: CASSLRQGRTLDYGYTF. The CDR3 DNA sequence: TGCGCCAGCAGCTTGAGGCAGGGGAGGACCCTTGACTATGGCTACACCTTC. The chain uses TRBV5-1 and TRBJ1-2; weak D call: TRBD1 (6 bases). The CDR3 extends over 17 amino acids. In germline, CDR1 is SGHRS, CDR2 YFSETQ. Trimming pared 1 base from V and 3 bases from J, leaving 19 bases between.

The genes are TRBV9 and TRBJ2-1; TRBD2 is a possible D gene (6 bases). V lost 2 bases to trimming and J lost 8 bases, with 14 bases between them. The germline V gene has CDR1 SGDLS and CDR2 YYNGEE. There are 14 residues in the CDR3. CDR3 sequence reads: CASSVEGAVHEQFF. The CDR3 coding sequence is TGTGCCAGCAGCGTGGAGGGCGCGGTCCATGAGCAGTTCTTC.

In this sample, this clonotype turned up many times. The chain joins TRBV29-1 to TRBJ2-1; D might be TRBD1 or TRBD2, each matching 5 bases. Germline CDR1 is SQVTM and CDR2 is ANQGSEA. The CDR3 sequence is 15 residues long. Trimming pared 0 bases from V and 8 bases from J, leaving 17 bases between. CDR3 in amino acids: CSVEDGTGKVDEQFF. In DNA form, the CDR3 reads TGCAGCGTTGAAGATGGGACGGGGAAGGTGGATGAGCAGTTCTTC.

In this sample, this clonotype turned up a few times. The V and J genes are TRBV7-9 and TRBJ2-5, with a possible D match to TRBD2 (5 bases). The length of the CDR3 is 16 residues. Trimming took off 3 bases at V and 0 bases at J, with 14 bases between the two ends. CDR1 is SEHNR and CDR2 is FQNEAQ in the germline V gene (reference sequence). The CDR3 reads CASSFGVASYQETQYF. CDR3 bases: TGTGCCAGCAGCTTCGGGGTGGCATCGTACCAAGAGACCCAGTACTTC.

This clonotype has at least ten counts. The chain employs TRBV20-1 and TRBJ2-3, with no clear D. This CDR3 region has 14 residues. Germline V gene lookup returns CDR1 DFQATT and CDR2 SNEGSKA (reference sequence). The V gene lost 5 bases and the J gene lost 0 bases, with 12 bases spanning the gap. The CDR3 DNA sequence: TGCAGTGCTTATACTGGCAGTAGCACAGATACGCAGTATTTT. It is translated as CSAYTGSSTDTQYF.